This T cell receptor beta chain emerged from a study of T cells in localized non-small cell lung cancer. A few counts support this clone. Some clones are missing from TCRdb's copy, which holds only in-frame ones; the method was immunoSEQ multiplex PCR. This table holds under 65,000 clones, over 85% found once. V lost 1 base to trimming and J lost 4 bases, with 13 bases between them. CDR3 length: 16 amino acids. Germline lookup yields CDR1 KGHSH and CDR2 LQKENI. The TCR sequence derives from a man between 35 and 75 years old with stage I squamous cell lung carcinoma. Material: peripheral blood, obtained before any cancer treatment. The J gene is TRBJ2-2, the V gene TRBV18; D remains unclear. For the CDR3, the DNA is TGTGCCAGCTCACCACAAGGAGACCTATTCACCGGGGAGCTGTTTTTT. It translates to CASSPQGDLFTGELFF. Supplemented by reference TRBV18 and TRBJ2-2, the full variable domain reads NAGVMQNPRHLVRRRGQEARLRCSPMKGHSHVYWYRQLPEEGLKFMVYLQKENIIDESGMPKERFSAEFPKEGPSILRIQQVVRGDSAAYFCASSPQGDLFTGELFFGEGSRLTVL.